This T cell receptor (beta chain) came from a study of blood T cell repertoires in COVID-19. As for the study in general: Sources were T cells, B-cell-depleted T cells, or PBMCs; the material itself was cDNA or gDNA.

This clone showed up just once. Trimming stripped 4 bases from V and 1 base from J, with 15 bases between. CDR3 size: 15 residues. Germline values: CDR1 GTSNPN, CDR2 SVGIG (reference sequence). Authors' methods: Amplification of reference gene primers was used by the study to estimate nucleated cell counts. TCRdb's table, derived via immunoSEQ multiplex PCR, lists solely in-frame clones and lacks some. The V and J calls and clone size were taken over from that table, and D and trimming were inferred from the DNA. The sample holds some 90,000 clones, approximately 86% seen once. V gene TRBV30 combines with J gene TRBJ2-3, with D possibly being TRBD1 (6 bases). The clonotype comes from an elderly man with active or convalescent COVID-19. What was sequenced was peripheral blood. CDR3 sequence reads: CAWTAPNRGTDTQYF. The DNA of the CDR3 is TGTGCCTGGACCGCCCCCAACAGGGGCACAGATACGCAGTATTTT.